A selection of T cell receptor beta chains follows, all from one sample in a study of blood T cell repertoires in COVID-19. Data came from immunoSEQ multiplex PCR; TCRdb stores just in-frame clones and leaves some out. The sample consists of 35,000 to 40,000 clones, 87% of them appearing once. Material for sequencing was peripheral blood. The receptor set was obtained from a human donor in a cohort sampled during active COVID-19. The CDR3 runs from the conserved cysteine through the conserved F or W. The D gene is left open where the match is weak. Size values are once, few and many counts, or a class for expanded clones, and some rows have none.

TRBJ2-1,NA,TRBV5-1,TRBD1,TGCGCCAGCACCCGATTTGCAGGGACAGGGGAGGACAATGAGCAGTTCTTC,CASTRFAGTGEDNEQFF
TRBJ2-1,once,TRBV7-9,NA,TGTGCCAGCAGCCATTATCTCGCCCCTTATAGCAATGAGCAGTTCTTC,CASSHYLAPYSNEQFF
TRBJ1-1,NA,TRBV5-4,NA,TGTGCCAGCCCCGCCGGGGAAAACACTGAAGCTTTCTTT,CASPAGENTEAFF
TRBJ2-6,NA,TRBV2,TRBD2,TGTGCCAGCAGTGAAGGGACTAGGTCGTCTGGGGCCAACGTCCTGACTTTC,CASSEGTRSSGANVLTF
TRBJ1-1,NA,TRBV20-1,NA,TGCAGTGCTAGTATTACACGAATGAACACTGAAGCTTTCTTT,CSASITRMNTEAFF
TRBJ2-1,NA,TRBV7-6,NA,TGTGCCAGCAGCTCCCGACTAGAAGGAATCTACAATGAGCAGTTCTTC,CASSSRLEGIYNEQFF
TRBJ1-5,NA,TRBV7-2,NA,TGTGCCAGCAGCCCGGCAAGGGGGATTAATAATCAGCCCCAGCATTTT,CASSPARGINNQPQHF
TRBJ2-3,once,TRBV6-6,TRBD1,TGTGCCAGCAGCCAACGACAGGGCTATACGCAGTATTTT,CASSQRQGYTQYF
TRBJ1-4,NA,TRBV7-9,NA,TGTGCCAGCAGCGTTACAGGGAATGTGAATGAAAAACTGTTTTTT,CASSVTGNVNEKLFF
TRBJ1-3,NA,TRBV2,NA,TGTGCCAGCAGTGAAGTGTACTCTGGAAACACCATATATTTT,CASSEVYSGNTIYF
TRBJ2-7,NA,TRBV7-2,TRBD1,TGTGCCAGCAGCCTAAACAGGGGTCCTTACGAGCAGTACTTC,CASSLNRGPYEQYF
TRBJ1-4,NA,TRBV6-1,NA,TGTGCCAGCAGTGACAGGGGTTCAACTAATGAAAAACTGTTTTTT,CASSDRGSTNEKLFF
TRBJ1-2,few,TRBV9,TRBD1,TGTGCCAGCAGCGGCGCCGGGACAGCAGGCTACACCTTC,CASSGAGTAGYTF
TRBJ2-1,once,TRBV27,TRBD2,TGTGCCAGCAGAATCACTAGCGGGAGAGTTGATGAGCAGTTCTTC,CASRITSGRVDEQFF
TRBJ1-5,NA,TRBV14,NA,TGTGCCAGGGGGGGACTGCATAATCAGCCCCAGCATTTT,CARGGLHNQPQHF
TRBJ1-4,once,TRBV6-2/TRBV6-3,NA,TGTGCCAGCAGTTACGACGGTAGGGGCCGTCTCAATGAAAAACTGTTTTTT,CASSYDGRGRLNEKLFF
TRBJ2-5,NA,TRBV7-9,NA,TGTGCCAGCAGCCCAGGGCTCCAGTACTTC,CASSPGLQYF
TRBJ1-2,few,TRBV3-1/TRBV3-2,NA,TGTGCCAGCAGCCCGCAAGGCGGTTATGGCTACACCTTC,CASSPQGGYGYTF
TRBJ1-5,NA,TRBV5-1,TRBD1,TGCGCCAGCAGCTTGGGGACAGGGCGAGGTCAGCCCCAGCATTTT,CASSLGTGRGQPQHF
TRBJ2-1,NA,TRBV12-5,TRBD1,TGTGCTAGTGGTTTCCGCCCGACAGGGGCTACCAGTGAGCAGTTCTTC,CASGFRPTGATSEQFF
TRBJ2-7,NA,TRBV2,TRBD1,TGTGCCAGCAGCGACGACAGGGGGCGAATATACGAGCAGTACTTC,CASSDDRGRIYEQYF
TRBJ2-7,NA,TRBV3-1/TRBV3-2,NA,TGTGCCAGCAGCCAAAGGGGAGGCAGGGTGGTGGAGCAGTACTTC,CASSQRGGRVVEQYF
TRBJ1-4,NA,TRBV27,NA,TGTGCCAGCAGCGTCATGGGGGCGCGTGAAAAACTGTTTTTT,CASSVMGAREKLFF
TRBJ2-1,once,TRBV5-6,TRBD1,TGTGCCAGCAGCTTGACCGACAGGGCTAATGAGCAGTTCTTC,CASSLTDRANEQFF
TRBJ2-5,NA,TRBV6-5,TRBD1,TGTGCCAGCAGAGGGACAGGTCAAGAGACCCAGTACTTC,CASRGTGQETQYF
TRBJ1-2,once,TRBV2,TRBD1,TGTGCCAGCAGTCACAGGGGGCTGGCCTATGGCTACACCTTC,CASSHRGLAYGYTF
TRBJ2-2,NA,TRBV18,NA,TGTGCCAGCTCACCACGGGACATTTCCACCGGGGAGCTGTTTTTT,CASSPRDISTGELFF
TRBJ1-6,NA,TRBV5-6,NA,TGTGCCAGCAGCTCTCCCGGGGCCTATAATTCACCCCTCCACTTT,CASSSPGAYNSPLHF
TRBJ2-7,NA,TRBV6-6,NA,TGTGCCAGTATGGAGGGGGCGGGCGAGCAGTACTTC,CASMEGAGEQYF
TRBJ2-6,once,TRBV24-1,NA,TGTGCCACCAGCGGAACAGCCTCTGGGGCCAACGTCCTGACTTTC,CATSGTASGANVLTF
TRBJ2-7,NA,TRBV29-1,NA,TGCAGCGTTGAAGATCTTGGGAGGGGGGGAAGCGAGCAGTACTTC,CSVEDLGRGGSEQYF
TRBJ2-5,NA,TRBV29-1,NA,TGCAGCGTTGAAGACTGGCCTAGCCAAATACAAGAGACCCAGTACTTC,CSVEDWPSQIQETQYF
TRBJ1-1,NA,TRBV24-1,NA,TGTGCCACCAGTGATTTGCGGGGACATCCGGCTTTCTTT,CATSDLRGHPAFF
TRBJ1-2,NA,TRBV30,TRBD1,TGTGCCTGGACCGGAAACAGGGGGCTAGACTATGGCTACACCTTC,CAWTGNRGLDYGYTF
TRBJ2-7,NA,TRBV11-3,TRBD1,TGTGCCAGCAGCCCCCGGACAGGGGAAGCTTTCAACGAGCAGTACTTC,CASSPRTGEAFNEQYF
TRBJ2-7,NA,TRBV7-2,NA,TGTGCCAGCAGCCCGACAGCCTACGAGCAGTACTTC,CASSPTAYEQYF
TRBJ1-5,NA,TRBV4-1,NA,TGCGCCAGCAGCCAATCTTCCCTGCGTGGGAGCCTAAATCAGCCCCAGCATTTT,CASSQSSLRGSLNQPQHF
TRBJ1-6,NA,TRBV18,NA,TGTGCCAGCTCGTGGGGGGTCTCTTCACCCCTCCACTTT,CASSWGVSSPLHF
TRBJ2-2,NA,TRBV7-6,NA,TGTGCCAGCAGCTTAGGCCAGGGTTCAGGGGAGCTGTTTTTT,CASSLGQGSGELFF
TRBJ2-5,NA,TRBV30,NA,TGTGCCTGGGACTCGGGACAAGAGACCCAGTACTTC,CAWDSGQETQYF
TRBJ1-1,NA,TRBV6-9,TRBD1,TGTGCCAGCACCTCGGACAGGGAGAAAGACACTGAAGCTTTCTTT,CASTSDREKDTEAFF
TRBJ2-3,NA,TRBV29-1,NA,TGCAGCGTTGATCCCCAGGCCACCGATACGCAGTATTTT,CSVDPQATDTQYF
TRBJ2-7,NA,TRBV4-3,TRBD2,TGCGCCAGCAGCCAAGATTCGGTACTAGCGGGAGCGAACGAGCAGTACTTC,CASSQDSVLAGANEQYF
TRBJ2-7,NA,TRBV10-3,TRBD2,TGTGCCATCAGTAACGGACTAGGTGGATACGAGCAGTACTTC,CAISNGLGGYEQYF
TRBJ1-2,NA,TRBV3-1/TRBV3-2,NA,TGTGCCAGCAGCACGGGGTATGGCTACACCTTC,CASSTGYGYTF